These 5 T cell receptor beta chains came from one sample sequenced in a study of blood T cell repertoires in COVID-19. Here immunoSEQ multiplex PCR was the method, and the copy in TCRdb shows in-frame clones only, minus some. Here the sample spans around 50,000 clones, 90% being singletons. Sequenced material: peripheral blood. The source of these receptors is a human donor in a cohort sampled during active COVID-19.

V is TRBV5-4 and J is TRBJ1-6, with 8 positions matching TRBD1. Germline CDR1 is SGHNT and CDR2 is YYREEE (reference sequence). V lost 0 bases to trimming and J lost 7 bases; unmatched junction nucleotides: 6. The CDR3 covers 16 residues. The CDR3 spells CASSLAGTGLNSPLHF. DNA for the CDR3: TGTGCCAGCAGCTTGGCGGGGACAGGATTAAATTCACCCCTCCACTTT. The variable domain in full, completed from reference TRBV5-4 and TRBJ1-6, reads ETGVTQSPTHLIKTRGQQVTLRCSSQSGHNTVSWYQQALGQGPQFIFQYYREEENGRGNFPPRFSGLQFPNYSSELNVNALELDDSALYLCASSLAGTGLNSPLHFGNGTRLTVT.

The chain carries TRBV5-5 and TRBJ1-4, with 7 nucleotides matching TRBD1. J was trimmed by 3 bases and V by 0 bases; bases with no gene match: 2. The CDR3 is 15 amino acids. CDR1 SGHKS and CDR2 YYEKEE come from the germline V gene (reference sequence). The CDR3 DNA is TGTGCCAGCAGCTTGGAGACAGGGTCTAATGAAAAACTGTTTTTT. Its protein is CASSLETGSNEKLFF.

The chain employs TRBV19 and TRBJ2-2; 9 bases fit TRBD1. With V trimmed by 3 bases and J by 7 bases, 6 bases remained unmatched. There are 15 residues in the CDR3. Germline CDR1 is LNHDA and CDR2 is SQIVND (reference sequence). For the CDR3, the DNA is TGTGCCAGTAGTATTGCGACAGGGGGATTCGGGGAGCTGTTTTTT. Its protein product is CASSIATGGFGELFF. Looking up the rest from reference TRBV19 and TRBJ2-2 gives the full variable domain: DGGITQSPKYLFRKEGQNVTLSCEQNLNHDAMYWYRQDPGQGLRLIYYSQIVNDFQKGDIAEGYSVSREKKESFPLTVTSAQKNPTAFYLCASSIATGGFGELFFGEGSRLTVL.

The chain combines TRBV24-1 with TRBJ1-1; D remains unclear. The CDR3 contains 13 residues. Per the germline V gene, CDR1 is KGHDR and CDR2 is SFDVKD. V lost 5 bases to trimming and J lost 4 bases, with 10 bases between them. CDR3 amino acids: CATSVGGFTEAFF. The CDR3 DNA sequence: TGTGCCACCAGTGTTGGAGGGTTCACTGAAGCTTTCTTT.

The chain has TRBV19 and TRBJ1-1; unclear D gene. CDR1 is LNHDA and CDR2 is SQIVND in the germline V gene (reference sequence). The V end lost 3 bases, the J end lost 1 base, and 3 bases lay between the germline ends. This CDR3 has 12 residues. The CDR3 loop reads CASSIRNTEAFF. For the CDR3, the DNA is TGTGCCAGTAGTATCAGGAACACTGAAGCTTTCTTT.